The rows below give T cell receptor beta chains drawn from one sample of a study of T cells in Graves' hyperthyroidism and ophthalmopathy. Each CDR3 protein is one row after TCRdb ran MiXCR on the multiplex PCR reads. This sample has 450,000 to 700,000 distinct CDR3 sequences, with about 45% found just once. The sequenced material came from peripheral blood or thyroid tissue (not recorded which). Receptor source: a woman aged 18-29 years with Graves' hyperthyroidism. CDR3s include the opening cysteine and the closing phenylalanine or tryptophan.

j_call | v_call | cdr3_aa
- | TRBV2 | CAGSDDNNEQFF
TRBJ1-2 | TRBV19 | CASSIYRNPNYGYTF
TRBJ2-7 | TRBV7-2 | CASSPAQHYEQYF
TRBJ2-7 | TRBV4-1 | CASSQYELASYEQYF
TRBJ1-1 | TRBV7-3 | CASSWDGVWGTEAFF
TRBJ2-2 | TRBV9 | CACSPCLCYTGELFF
TRBJ2-2 | TRBV7-9 | CASSFLKGELFF
TRBJ1-2 | TRBV2 | CASSDWGAKGYTF
TRBJ2-7 | TRBV2 | CASSWGGGSYEQYF
TRBJ1-5 | TRBV5-6 | CASSMYGTPNQPQHF
TRBJ1-1 | TRBV29-1 | CSVGQENTEAFF
TRBJ1-5 | TRBV7-2 | CASSLVPQGSQPQHF
TRBJ1-1 | TRBV10-3 | CAISESWTGTEAFF
TRBJ1-1 | TRBV19 | CASSSKNAEAFF
TRBJ2-3 | TRBV9 | CASCKEPSTDTQYF
TRBJ1-1 | TRBV2 | CASRASEAFF
TRBJ1-5 | TRBV27 | CASSLSTGEYGQPQHF
TRBJ1-1 | TRBV7-8 | CASSFLGQGSTEAFF
TRBJ2-7 | TRBV24-1 | CATSDWTGGYEQYF
TRBJ2-7 | TRBV7-3 | CASSQKTTGGNEQYF
TRBJ1-3 | TRBV7-8 | CASRDRVGNTIYF
TRBJ2-5 | TRBV11-2 | CASSLGNTNLQETQYF
TRBJ2-1 | TRBV20-1 | CSAREWTGSDEQFF
TRBJ2-5 | TRBV13 | CASSLVGQGAGETQYF
TRBJ2-5 | TRBV19 | CASSMSREQETQYF
TRBJ1-4 | TRBV4-1 | CASSQRGESEKLFF
TRBJ2-6 | TRBV7-2 | CASSSAGAGANVLTF
TRBJ2-7 | TRBV6-5 | CATTSGSSYEQYF
- | TRBV7-9 | CASLKADGQFF
TRBJ2-7 | TRBV2 | CASSEALTSGNYEQYF
TRBJ2-5 | TRBV7-9 | CASSLARGGIETQYF
TRBJ1-1 | TRBV5-1 | CASTYRRTEAFF
TRBJ2-7 | TRBV7-9 | CASSPTGSQGYEQYF
TRBJ1-2 | TRBV7-8 | CASSSREGEGYGYTF
TRBJ2-3 | TRBV2 | CASSEEVRAGIGTQYF
TRBJ1-6 | TRBV5-8 | CASSGDRIGSPLHF
TRBJ2-6 | TRBV24-1 | CAVSVTGATGANVLTF
TRBJ1-5 | TRBV4-1 | CASSQPGLQPQHF
TRBJ2-7 | TRBV24-1 | CATSGPGESPHEQYF
TRBJ2-7 | TRBV5-6 | CASSPRGISYEQYF
TRBJ2-7 | TRBV7-3 | CASSLDRGPQYF
TRBJ1-5 | TRBV5-1 | CASSLEGASNQPQHF
TRBJ2-5 | TRBV5-8 | CASSWTHRVVGETQYF
TRBJ1-5 | TRBV29-1 | CSVTTSGKVYEHF
TRBJ2-7 | TRBV29-1 | CSVDRDGGVGEQYF
TRBJ1-1 | TRBV12-3/TRBV12-4 | CASSWQGQGGTEAFF
TRBJ1-1 | TRBV7-2 | CASNDTGVGNTGAFF
TRBJ2-3 | TRBV12-3/TRBV12-4 | CASSLELDTQYF